Listed below are T cell receptor beta chains from one sample, sequenced in a study of cytomegalovirus exposure and HLA in healthy donors. This table comes from immunoSEQ multiplex PCR, and its TCRdb copy is limited to in-frame clones, with some not included. Across about 20,000 clones, the top ten clones capture roughly 20% of the sample. Sequencing input: PBMCs. The receptors come from a man between 60 and 75 years old in good health and CMV-seropositive. Each CDR3 is given with its conserved first and last residue. The D gene is left open where the match is weak.

TRBJ2-7 | . | TRBV30 | TGTGCCTGGAGTGCAGGTCTGGAGGGAGAGCAGTACTTC | CAWSAGLEGEQYF
TRBJ1-2 | . | TRBV28 | TGTGCCGGAGGGGGGGGCGGGTATGGCTACACCTTC | CAGGGGGYGYTF
TRBJ1-1 | . | TRBV5-4 | TGTGCCAGCAGCTTGATCATGAACACTGAAGCTTTCTTT | CASSLIMNTEAFF
TRBJ2-1 | . | TRBV19 | TGTGCCAGTAGTCCCTTAGGGGGAGGGTCCGACAATGAGCAGTTCTTC | CASSPLGGGSDNEQFF
TRBJ2-7 | . | TRBV19 | TGTGCCAGTAGTATTAGAGGGTCCACCTACGAGCAGTACTTC | CASSIRGSTYEQYF
TRBJ2-3 | TRBD2 | TRBV7-9 | TGTGCCGCGATGAAGCGGGATAGAAGCACAGATACGCAGTATTTT | CAAMKRDRSTDTQYF
TRBJ1-2 | . | TRBV9 | TGTGCCAGCAGCGTAGCGGGGGGTACAGGAACCTTCTATGGCTACACCTTC | CASSVAGGTGTFYGYTF
TRBJ2-5 | TRBD1 | TRBV29-1 | TGCAGCGTTCTTAGAACCCACCGGGACAGGGTCCGGGAGACCCAGTACTTC | CSVLRTHRDRVRETQYF
TRBJ2-3 | . | TRBV18 | TGTGCCAGCTCCCTCCTAGGGGGATGGGCAGATACGCAGTATTTT | CASSLLGGWADTQYF
TRBJ2-7 | TRBD1 | TRBV18 | TGTGCCAGCTCCGAGAGAAGGGGGCTCTACGAGCAGTACTTC | CASSERRGLYEQYF
TRBJ2-4 | . | TRBV19 | TGTGCCAGTAGTATCGCGGGACAGGCCAAAAACATTCAGTACTTC | CASSIAGQAKNIQYF
TRBJ2-6 | TRBD2 | TRBV7-9 | TGTGCCAGCAGCTCTCGACTAGCGGGGATCTCTGGGGCCAACGTCCTGACTTTC | CASSSRLAGISGANVLTF
TRBJ2-7 | TRBD2 | TRBV6-5 | TGTGCCAGCAGTCTAGCGGCTCGCGCCTACGAGCAGTACTTC | CASSLAARAYEQYF
TRBJ2-5 | TRBD2 | TRBV5-6 | TGTGCCAGCAGCCGGGCGGGGGTAGAGACCCAGTACTTC | CASSRAGVETQYF
TRBJ1-1 | . | TRBV5-4 | TGTGTCGCAGGGGTCCCCTGGGACACTGAAGCTTTCTTT | CVAGVPWDTEAFF
TRBJ2-4 | TRBD2 | TRBV5-1 | TGCGCCAGCAGCTCCACGGGGGGTGCGAACATTCAGTACTTC | CASSSTGGANIQYF
TRBJ2-7 | . | TRBV18 | TGTGCCAGCTCACCAAGCGGGTCCGAGCAGTACTTC | CASSPSGSEQYF
TRBJ2-7 | . | TRBV4-1 | TGCGCCAGCAGCCCACTCGCGGGAACCGACGAGCAGTACTTC | CASSPLAGTDEQYF
TRBJ2-5 | . | TRBV29-1 | TGCAGCGTTGAACGGTCGCCTGGAGAGACCCAGTACTTC | CSVERSPGETQYF
TRBJ2-1 | . | TRBV2 | TGTGCCAGCAATCAGGGAAATTACAATGAGCAGTTCTTC | CASNQGNYNEQFF
TRBJ2-7 | TRBD2 | TRBV6-1 | TGTGCCAGCAGTGAATCCGGGACTAGAGACTTCTACGAGCAGTACTTC | CASSESGTRDFYEQYF
TRBJ2-2 | . | TRBV30 | TGTGCCTGGAGCGGAACGGGGGGGGAGCTGTTTTTT | CAWSGTGGELFF
TRBJ1-1 | . | TRBV7-9 | TGTGCCAGCAGCTTAGCAGACAGGGAAGCTTTCTTT | CASSLADREAFF
TRBJ2-7 | . | TRBV2 | TGTGCCAGCAGTGATAATCGGGACACGAGCGAGCAGTACTTC | CASSDNRDTSEQYF
TRBJ2-7 | . | TRBV18 | TGTGCCAGCTCACCATTGCAGGTCGGCTACGAGCAGTACTTC | CASSPLQVGYEQYF
TRBJ2-3 | . | TRBV5-6 | TGTGCCAGCAGCTTGGGACAGGACACGCAGTATTTT | CASSLGQDTQYF
TRBJ2-7 | TRBD1 | TRBV10-1 | TGCGCCAGCAGTGAGTGGACAGGGGGCGAGCAGTACTTC | CASSEWTGGEQYF
TRBJ1-1 | . | TRBV2 | TGTGCCAGCAGTTTTACCCGAGCGAACACTGAAGCTTTCTTT | CASSFTRANTEAFF
TRBJ2-1 | TRBD2 | TRBV11-2 | TGTGCCAGCAGCTTAGCTTTACTAGCGGGAGGTGACAATGAGCAGTTCTTC | CASSLALLAGGDNEQFF
TRBJ2-2 | TRBD2 | TRBV4-1 | TGCGCCAGCAGCCAGGCCCCGGTTCTAGCGGCCGACACCGGGGAGCTGTTTTTT | CASSQAPVLAADTGELFF
TRBJ1-1 | . | TRBV30 | TGTGCCTGGACCGGACGGGGAAAGGGTACTGAAGCTTTCTTT | CAWTGRGKGTEAFF
TRBJ2-7 | . | TRBV7-9 | TGTGCCAGCGGTCAATATGAGAACGAGCAGTACTTC | CASGQYENEQYF
TRBJ2-1 | . | TRBV6-1 | TGTGCCAGCAGTTCGGCCCAGCGGGCCTTGTTCTTC | CASSSAQRALFF
TRBJ2-7 | TRBD1 | TRBV6-1 | TGTGCCAGCATCCGCGACAGGGTTTCCTACGAGCAGTACTTC | CASIRDRVSYEQYF
TRBJ1-3 | TRBD1 | TRBV5-6 | TGTGCCAGCAGCCCTTCCGACAGGGAAACTGGAAACACCATATATTTT | CASSPSDRETGNTIYF
TRBJ2-5 | . | TRBV30 | TGTGCCTGGAGTGGGCAGGGTCAGACCCAGTACTTC | CAWSGQGQTQYF
TRBJ1-1 | TRBD1 | TRBV5-5 | TGTGCCAGCAGCCCAAGGACAGGGGGTTTCCCTGAAGCTTTCTTT | CASSPRTGGFPEAFF
TRBJ2-6 | . | TRBV11-2 | TGTGCCAGCAGCTCCTCAGGGCCTGGGGCCAACGTCCTGACTTTC | CASSSSGPGANVLTF
TRBJ1-1 | TRBD1 | TRBV18 | TGTGCCAGCTCACTACAGGGGGCCGACACTGAAGCTTTCTTT | CASSLQGADTEAFF
TRBJ1-5 | . | TRBV6-5 | TGTGCCAGCAGTTCAGGATCCCTATCGCCCCAGCATTTT | CASSSGSLSPQHF
TRBJ1-4 | TRBD1 | TRBV5-1 | TGCGCCAGCAGCCCCGACAGGGGGCATGAAAAACTGTTTTTT | CASSPDRGHEKLFF